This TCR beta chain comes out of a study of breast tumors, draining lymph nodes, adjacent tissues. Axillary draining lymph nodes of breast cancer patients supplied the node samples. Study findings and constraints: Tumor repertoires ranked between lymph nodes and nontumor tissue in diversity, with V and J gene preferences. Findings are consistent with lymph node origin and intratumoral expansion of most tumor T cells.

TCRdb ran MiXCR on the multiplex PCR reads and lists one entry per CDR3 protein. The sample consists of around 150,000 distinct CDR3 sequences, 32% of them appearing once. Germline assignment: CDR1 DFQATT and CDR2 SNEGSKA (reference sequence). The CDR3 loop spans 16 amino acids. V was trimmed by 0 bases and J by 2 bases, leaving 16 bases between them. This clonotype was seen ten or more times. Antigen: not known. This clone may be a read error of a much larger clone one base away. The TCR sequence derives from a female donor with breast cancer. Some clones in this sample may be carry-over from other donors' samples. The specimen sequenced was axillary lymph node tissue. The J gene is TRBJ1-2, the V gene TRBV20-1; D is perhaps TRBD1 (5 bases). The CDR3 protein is CSARDGARAANYGYTF. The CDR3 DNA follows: TGCAGTGCTAGAGACGGTGCCAGGGCGGCGAACTATGGCTACACCTTC.